A selection of T cell receptor beta chains follows, all from one sample in a study of blood T cell repertoires in COVID-19. The protocol was immunoSEQ multiplex PCR, while the TCRdb copy is restricted to in-frame clones and leaves out a portion. The data show over 80,000 clones, about 90% seen once. The material sequenced was peripheral blood. The receptors derive from a human donor in a cohort sampled during active COVID-19. Both conserved end residues are part of each CDR3. A D gene is named only where the DNA matches it firmly. Some rows have no size entry. The others give once, few or many, or a class for an expanded clone.

TRBJ1-4,14,TRBV7-2,.,.,TGTGCCAGCAGCTTAGCGGGGGGTAATGAAAAACTGTTTTTT,CASSLAGGNEKLFF
TRBJ2-2,16,TRBV11-3,TRBD2,once,TGTGCCAGCAGCTCTTTAACGGGAGGGCCGGCCGGGGAGCTGTTTTTT,CASSSLTGGPAGELFF
TRBJ2-2,15,TRBV5-4,.,.,TGTGCCAGCAGCTTGGGGGGGGTTTACACCGGGGAGCTGTTTTTT,CASSLGGVYTGELFF
TRBJ1-6,15,TRBV7-3,.,.,TGTGCCAGCAGTGGCGATGGAACAGCCAATTCACCCCTCCACTTT,CASSGDGTANSPLHF
TRBJ1-2,12,TRBV11-2,.,.,TGTGCCAGCAATCGGGATAACTATGGCTACACCTTC,CASNRDNYGYTF
TRBJ2-1,14,TRBV2,.,few,TGTGCCAGCAGTGATGCAGGGTCCGCATCTGAGCAGTTCTTC,CASSDAGSASEQFF
TRBJ1-6,14,TRBV14,.,.,TGTGCCAGCAGCCAAGCCCCCAGGGGTTCACCCCTCCACTTT,CASSQAPRGSPLHF
TRBJ2-1,17,TRBV19,TRBD1,.,TGTGCCAGTAGTATGCGGACAGGGTCAAGCTCCTACAATGAGCAGTTCTTC,CASSMRTGSSSYNEQFF
TRBJ2-1,16,TRBV5-6,.,.,TGTGCCAGCAGCTTGGCCGGGCCAGGGGTCTACAATGAGCAGTTCTTC,CASSLAGPGVYNEQFF
TRBJ2-1,15,TRBV5-7,.,.,TGTGCCAGCAGCTTGAAGGGACATATTCACAATGAGCAGTTCTTC,CASSLKGHIHNEQFF
TRBJ1-1,14,TRBV28,.,once,TGTGCCAGCAGTTCCTGGGGGGGTGCGACTGAAGCTTTCTTT,CASSSWGGATEAFF
TRBJ2-3,18,TRBV2,TRBD2,.,TGTGCCAGCAGTGAAGCTGGAGTAGCGGGACCTAGCACAGATACGCAGTATTTT,CASSEAGVAGPSTDTQYF
TRBJ1-2,16,TRBV19,.,.,TGTGCCAGTAGCCCCTCCGGACACCCAACGGGCTATGGCTACACCTTC,CASSPSGHPTGYGYTF
TRBJ2-2,15,TRBV5-4,TRBD2,once,TGTGCCAGCAGCTCCCGGACTAGCGACACCGGGGAGCTGTTTTTT,CASSSRTSDTGELFF
TRBJ2-7,14,TRBV27,.,.,TGTGCCAGCAGTTTATCGAGAGGGGGTTACGAGCAGTACTTC,CASSLSRGGYEQYF
TRBJ2-7,15,TRBV2,.,.,TGTGCCAGCAGCGGTACTAACCTGGGCTCCTACGAGCAGTACTTC,CASSGTNLGSYEQYF
TRBJ2-3,16,TRBV19,TRBD1,.,TGTGCCAGTACCCGCCAGGGACAGGGGGTAACAGATACGCAGTATTTT,CASTRQGQGVTDTQYF
TRBJ1-3,16,TRBV3-1/TRBV3-2,TRBD1,.,TGTGCCAGCAGCCAAGGACAGGGCTTCTCTGGAAACACCATATATTTT,CASSQGQGFSGNTIYF
TRBJ1-5,19,TRBV5-6,.,once,TGTGCCAGCAGCTTCTCCGGGAACCCGGCTTGGGGTGGCAATCAGCCCCAGCATTTT,CASSFSGNPAWGGNQPQHF
TRBJ2-3,13,TRBV5-1,.,once,TGCGCCAGCAGCTTGGGGCCCACAGATACGCAGTATTTT,CASSLGPTDTQYF
TRBJ2-1,15,TRBV19,.,.,TGTGCCAGTAGTGCCCCCACCGGGGTCCGCGGTGAGCAGTTCTTC,CASSAPTGVRGEQFF
TRBJ2-1,15,TRBV2,.,.,TGTGCCAGCCACGGAAGGGGGTCTTCCTACAATGAGCAGTTCTTC,CASHGRGSSYNEQFF
TRBJ2-5,13,TRBV9,TRBD2,.,TGTGCCAGCTGCGGGAGGGATGGAGAGACCCAGTACTTC,CASCGRDGETQYF
TRBJ2-7,13,TRBV14,.,few,TGTGCCAGCAGCCAAGCGGGAGTAACCGAGCAGTACTTC,CASSQAGVTEQYF